The clone carrying this T cell receptor beta chain showed up just a few times. Antigen specificity is unknown. One entry per CDR3 protein results from TCRdb running MiXCR on the RT-PCR reads. The sample holds fewer than 550,000 distinct CDR3 sequences, about 25% seen once. The data belong to a study of response to subunit inactivated influenza vaccine. Study-wide findings and caveats: Each seasonal influenza vaccination, the authors suggested, recruits few new T cells.

Material: CD4+ T cells sorted from PBMCs, obtained roughly 5 days after vaccination. The clonotype originates from a man in his fifties or sixties who received an inactivated influenza vaccine.

CDR3 bases: TGCGCCACCTCGAGAATAGTCACAGATACGCAGTATTTT. Encoded protein: CATSRIVTDTQYF. This chain connects TRBV5-1 to TRBJ2-3; no firm D call. The germline V gene encodes CDR1 SGHRS and CDR2 YFSETQ. The CDR3 sequence is 13 residues long. Trimming stripped 9 bases from V and 2 bases from J, with 13 bases between. Combining the CDR3 with reference TRBV5-1 and TRBJ2-3 gives the whole variable domain KAGVTQTPRYLIKTRGQQVTLSCSPISGHRSVSWYQQTPGQGLQFLFEYFSETQRNKGNFPGRFSGRQFSNSRSEMNVSTLELGDSALYLCATSRIVTDTQYFGPGTRLTVL.